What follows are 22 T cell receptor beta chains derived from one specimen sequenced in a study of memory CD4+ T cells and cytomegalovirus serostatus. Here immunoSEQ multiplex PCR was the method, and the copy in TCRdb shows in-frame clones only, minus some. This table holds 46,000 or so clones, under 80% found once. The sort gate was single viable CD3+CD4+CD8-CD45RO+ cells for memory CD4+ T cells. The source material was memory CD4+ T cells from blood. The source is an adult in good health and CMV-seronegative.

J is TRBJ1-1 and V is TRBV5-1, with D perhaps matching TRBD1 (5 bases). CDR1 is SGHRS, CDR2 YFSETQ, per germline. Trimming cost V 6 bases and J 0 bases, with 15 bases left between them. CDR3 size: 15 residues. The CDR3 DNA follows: TGCGCCAGCACCCTGGGGGGTCACATGAACACTGAAGCTTTCTTT. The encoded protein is CASTLGGHMNTEAFF.

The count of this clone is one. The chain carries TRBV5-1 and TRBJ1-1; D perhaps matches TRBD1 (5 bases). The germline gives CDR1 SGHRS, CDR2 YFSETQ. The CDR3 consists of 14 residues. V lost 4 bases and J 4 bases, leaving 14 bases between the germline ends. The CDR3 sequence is CASSPDPGGTEAFF. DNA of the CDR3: TGCGCCAGCAGCCCTGATCCCGGGGGCACTGAAGCTTTCTTT.

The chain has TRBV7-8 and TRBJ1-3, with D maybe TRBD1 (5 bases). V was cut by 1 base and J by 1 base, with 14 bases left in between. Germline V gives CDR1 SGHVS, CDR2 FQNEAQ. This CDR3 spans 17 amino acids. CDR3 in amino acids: CASSLGGWGLSGNTIYF. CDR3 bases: TGTGCCAGCAGCTTAGGAGGGTGGGGCCTATCTGGAAACACCATATATTTT. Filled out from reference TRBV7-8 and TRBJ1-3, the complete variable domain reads GAGVSQSPRYKVAKRGQDVALRCDPISGHVSLFWYQQALGQGPEFLTYFQNEAQLDKSGLPSDRFFAERPEGSVSTLKIQRTQQEDSAVYLCASSLGGWGLSGNTIYFGEGSWLTVV.

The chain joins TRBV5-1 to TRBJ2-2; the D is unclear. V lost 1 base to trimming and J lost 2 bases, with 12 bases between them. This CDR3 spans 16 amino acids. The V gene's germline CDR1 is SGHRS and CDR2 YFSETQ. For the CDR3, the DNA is TGCGCCAGCAGCTTGAATATAGGACCCAACACCGGGGAGCTGTTTTTT. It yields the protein CASSLNIGPNTGELFF.

The CDR3 spells CASSNGGVRAYEQYF. CDR3 DNA: TGTGCCAGCAGCAACGGTGGCGTCAGGGCCTACGAGCAGTACTTC. The rearrangement joins TRBV6-5 to TRBJ2-7; D perhaps matches TRBD1 (5 bases). V was trimmed by 6 bases and J by 2 bases, leaving 17 bases between them. There are 15 residues in the CDR3. In germline, CDR1 is MNHEY, CDR2 SVGAGI.

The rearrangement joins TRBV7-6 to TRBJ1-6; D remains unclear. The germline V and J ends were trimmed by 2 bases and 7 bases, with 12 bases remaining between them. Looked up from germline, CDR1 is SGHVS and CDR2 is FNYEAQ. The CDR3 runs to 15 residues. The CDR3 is CASSLTSSGNSPLHF. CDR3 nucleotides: TGTGCCAGCAGCTTAACCAGCTCTGGGAATTCACCCCTCCACTTT. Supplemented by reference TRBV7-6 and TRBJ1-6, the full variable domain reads GAGVSQSPRYKVTKRGQDVALRCDPISGHVSLYWYRQALGQGPEFLTYFNYEAQQDKSGLPNDRFSAERPEGSISTLTIQRTEQRDSAMYRCASSLTSSGNSPLHFGNGTRLTVT.

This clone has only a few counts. The CDR3 nucleotides are TGCAGTGGAACGGATGGCTACACCTTC. Amino acids: CSGTDGYTF. V gene TRBV20-1 combines with J gene TRBJ1-2; D not resolved. Germline V gives CDR1 DFQATT, CDR2 SNEGSKA (reference sequence). The CDR3 runs to 9 residues. Trimming cost V 7 bases and J 6 bases, with 6 bases left between them.

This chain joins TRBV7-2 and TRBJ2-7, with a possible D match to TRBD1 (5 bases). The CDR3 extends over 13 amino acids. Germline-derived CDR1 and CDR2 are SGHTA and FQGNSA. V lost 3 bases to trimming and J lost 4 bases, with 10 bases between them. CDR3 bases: TGTGCCAGCAGCTTGGGCAGGGTTTACGAGCAGTACTTC. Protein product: CASSLGRVYEQYF.

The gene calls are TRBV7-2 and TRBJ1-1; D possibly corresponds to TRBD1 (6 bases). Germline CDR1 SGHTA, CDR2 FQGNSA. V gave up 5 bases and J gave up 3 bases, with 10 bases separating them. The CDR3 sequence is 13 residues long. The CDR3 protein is CASSNRVDTEAFF. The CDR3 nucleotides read TGTGCCAGCAGCAACAGGGTTGACACTGAAGCTTTCTTT.

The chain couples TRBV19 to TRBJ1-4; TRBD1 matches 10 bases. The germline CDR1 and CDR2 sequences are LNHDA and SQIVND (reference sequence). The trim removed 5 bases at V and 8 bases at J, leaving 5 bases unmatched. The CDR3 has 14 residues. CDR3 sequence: CASSPGTGVEKLFF. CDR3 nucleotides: TGTGCCAGTAGTCCCGGGACAGGGGTCGAAAAACTGTTTTTT.

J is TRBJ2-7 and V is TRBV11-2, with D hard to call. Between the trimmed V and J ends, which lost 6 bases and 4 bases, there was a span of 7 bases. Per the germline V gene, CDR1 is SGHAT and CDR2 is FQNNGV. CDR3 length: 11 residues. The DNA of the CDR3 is TGTGCCAGCAGGCAGGAGTACGAGCAGTACTTC. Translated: CASRQEYEQYF.

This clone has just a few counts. CDR3 in DNA: TGTGCCAGTACCTCGGACAGGGATCAGCCCCAGCATTTT. Encoded protein: CASTSDRDQPQHF. The V and J genes are TRBV19 and TRBJ1-5; 8 bases line up with TRBD1. The CDR3 extends over 13 amino acids. Germline V gives CDR1 LNHDA, CDR2 SQIVND (reference sequence). With 7 bases clipped from V and 5 bases from J, the junction kept 4 bases outside the gene matches. Combining the CDR3 with reference TRBV19 and TRBJ1-5 gives the whole variable domain DGGITQSPKYLFRKEGQNVTLSCEQNLNHDAMYWYRQDPGQGLRLIYYSQIVNDFQKGDIAEGYSVSREKKESFPLTVTSAQKNPTAFYLCASTSDRDQPQHFGDGTRLSIL.

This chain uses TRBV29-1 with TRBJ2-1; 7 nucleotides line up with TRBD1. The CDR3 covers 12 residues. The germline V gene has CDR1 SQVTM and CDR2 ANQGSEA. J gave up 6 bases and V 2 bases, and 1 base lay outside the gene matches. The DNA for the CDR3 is TGCAGCGTTGAACCAGGGGGCAATGAGCAGTTCTTC. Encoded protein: CSVEPGGNEQFF.

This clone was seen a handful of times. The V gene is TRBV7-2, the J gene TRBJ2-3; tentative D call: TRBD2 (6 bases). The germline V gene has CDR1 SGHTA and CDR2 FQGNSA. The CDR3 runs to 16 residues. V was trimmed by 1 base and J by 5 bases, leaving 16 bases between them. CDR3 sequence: CASSLGLGGREDTQYF. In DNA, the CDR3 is TGTGCCAGCAGCTTAGGTTTGGGGGGTAGAGAAGATACGCAGTATTTT.

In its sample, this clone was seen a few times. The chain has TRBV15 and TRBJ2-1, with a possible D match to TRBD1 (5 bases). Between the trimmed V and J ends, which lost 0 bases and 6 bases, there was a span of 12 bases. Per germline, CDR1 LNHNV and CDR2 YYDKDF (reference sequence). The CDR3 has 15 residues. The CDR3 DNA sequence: TGTGCCACCAGCAGAGAGCCCCAGGGCGGCAATGAGCAGTTCTTC. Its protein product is CATSREPQGGNEQFF.

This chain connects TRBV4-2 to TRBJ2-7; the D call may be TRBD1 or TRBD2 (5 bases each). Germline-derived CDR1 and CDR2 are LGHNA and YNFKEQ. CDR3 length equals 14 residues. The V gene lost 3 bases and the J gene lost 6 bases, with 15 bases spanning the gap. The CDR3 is CASSHPQAGAEQYF. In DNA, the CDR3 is TGTGCCAGCAGCCACCCCCAGGCCGGGGCCGAGCAGTACTTC.

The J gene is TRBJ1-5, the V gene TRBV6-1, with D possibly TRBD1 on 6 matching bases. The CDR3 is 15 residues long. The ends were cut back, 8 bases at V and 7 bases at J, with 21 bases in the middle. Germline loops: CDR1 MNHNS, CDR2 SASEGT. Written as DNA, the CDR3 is TGTGCCAGCTCCCCGACCACAGGGAGTGAGCAGCCCCAGCATTTT. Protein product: CASSPTTGSEQPQHF.

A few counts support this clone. CDR3 sequence (DNA): TGTGCCAGCAGATGGAGTGGTACTAACTATGGCTACACCTTC. Its translation is CASRWSGTNYGYTF. The V and J genes are TRBV2 and TRBJ1-2; D is undetermined. Deletions cut 6 bases from V and 0 bases from J, with 11 bases between. Germline-derived CDR1 and CDR2 are SNHLY and FYNNEI. CDR3 size: 14 residues. Full variable domain (outside the CDR3, taken from reference TRBV2 and TRBJ1-2): EPEVTQTPSHQVTQMGQEVILRCVPISNHLYFYWYRQILGQKVEFLVSFYNNEISEKSEIFDDQFSVERPDGSNFTLKIRSTKLEDSAMYFCASRWSGTNYGYTFGSGTRLTVV.

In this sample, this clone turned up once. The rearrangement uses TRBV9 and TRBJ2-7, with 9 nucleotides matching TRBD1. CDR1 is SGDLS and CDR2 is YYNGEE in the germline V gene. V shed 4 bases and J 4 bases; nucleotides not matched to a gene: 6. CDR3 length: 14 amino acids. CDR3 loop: CASSPDRGRYEQYF. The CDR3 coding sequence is TGTGCCAGCAGCCCGGACAGGGGAAGGTACGAGCAGTACTTC.

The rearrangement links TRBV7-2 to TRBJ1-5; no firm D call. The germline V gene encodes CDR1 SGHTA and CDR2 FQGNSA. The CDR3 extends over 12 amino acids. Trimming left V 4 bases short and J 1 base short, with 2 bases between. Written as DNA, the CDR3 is TGTGCCAGCAGCTGGAGCAATCAGCCCCAGCATTTT. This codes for CASSWSNQPQHF.

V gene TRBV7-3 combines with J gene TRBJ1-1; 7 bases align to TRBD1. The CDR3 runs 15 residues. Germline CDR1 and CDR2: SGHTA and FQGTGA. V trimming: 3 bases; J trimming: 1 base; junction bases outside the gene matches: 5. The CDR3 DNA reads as TGTGCCAGCAGCTTGGACAGGAGGAGGAACACTGAAGCTTTCTTT. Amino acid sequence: CASSLDRRRNTEAFF.

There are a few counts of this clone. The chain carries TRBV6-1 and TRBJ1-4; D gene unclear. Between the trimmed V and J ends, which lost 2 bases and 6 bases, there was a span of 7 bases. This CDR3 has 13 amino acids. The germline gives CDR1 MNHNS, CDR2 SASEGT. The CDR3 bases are TGTGCCAGCAGTGAAAGCGGGGATGAAAAACTGTTTTTT. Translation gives CASSESGDEKLFF.